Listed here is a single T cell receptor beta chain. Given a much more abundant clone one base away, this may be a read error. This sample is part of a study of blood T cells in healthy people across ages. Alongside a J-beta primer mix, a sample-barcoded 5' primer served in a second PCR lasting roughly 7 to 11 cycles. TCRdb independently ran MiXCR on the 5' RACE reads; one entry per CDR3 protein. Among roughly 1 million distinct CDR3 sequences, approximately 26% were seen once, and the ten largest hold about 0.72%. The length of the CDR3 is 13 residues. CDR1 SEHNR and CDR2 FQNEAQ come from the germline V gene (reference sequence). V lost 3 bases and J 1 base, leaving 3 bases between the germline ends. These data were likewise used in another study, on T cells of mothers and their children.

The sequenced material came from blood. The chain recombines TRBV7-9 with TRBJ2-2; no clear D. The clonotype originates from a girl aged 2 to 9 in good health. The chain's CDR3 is CASSFWNTGELFF. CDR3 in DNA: TGTGCCAGCAGCTTCTGGAACACCGGGGAGCTGTTTTTT.